The 6 T cell receptor beta chains below all came from one sample that was sequenced in a study of cytomegalovirus exposure and HLA in healthy donors. The study ran its PCR with 60 Vbeta and 13 Jbeta primers. Libraries were prepared by immunoSEQ multiplex PCR; TCRdb keeps only in-frame clonotypes and omits some of them. The sample consists of 150,000 or so clones, approximately 86% of them appearing once. Sample: PBMCs. All receptors come from a woman aged 18-35 years in good health and CMV-seronegative.

This clone was detected only once. This chain joins TRBV5-4 and TRBJ1-1; D gene uncertain. Germline CDR1 is SGHNT and CDR2 is YYREEE (reference sequence). The CDR3 has 14 residues. The V and J ends lost 4 bases and 3 bases respectively, with 13 bases between them. DNA for the CDR3: TGTGCCAGCAGCCGATTCACCGGGGACACTGAAGCTTTCTTT. Amino acids: CASSRFTGDTEAFF.

The rearrangement uses TRBV5-1 and TRBJ2-7; TRBD2 matches at 8 bases. V lost 4 bases and J lost 6; bases outside the gene matches: 6. CDR1 is SGHRS, CDR2 YFSETQ, per germline. CDR3 size: 13 residues. CDR3 region: CASSRAGTSEQYF. The CDR3 DNA is TGCGCCAGCAGCAGGGCTGGGACTAGCGAGCAGTACTTC.

This chain links TRBV5-4 with TRBJ1-1; D uncertain. This CDR3 is 17 amino acids long. From germline, CDR1 is SGHNT and CDR2 YYREEE (reference sequence). V shed 4 bases and J shed 0 bases, with 19 bases lying between them. The CDR3: CASSTLDPAAMNTEAFF. CDR3 DNA: TGTGCCAGCAGCACCCTAGATCCGGCGGCGATGAACACTGAAGCTTTCTTT.

This chain uses TRBV7-9 with TRBJ2-2, with 9 bases identical to TRBD2. The junction had 8 bases not matched to a gene; V was cut back by 5 bases and J by 1 base. CDR1 and CDR2 from the germline V gene are SEHNR and FQNEAQ (reference sequence). This CDR3 region has 17 residues. The CDR3 DNA reads TGTGCCAGCAGCCGGTGGCTAGCGGGAAAGAACACCGGGGAGCTGTTTTTT. Protein product: CASSRWLAGKNTGELFF.

The chain couples TRBV11-2 to TRBJ2-1, with 14 nucleotides matching TRBD2. The trim removed 5 bases at V and 4 bases at J, leaving 7 bases unmatched. Per the germline V gene, CDR1 is SGHAT and CDR2 is FQNNGV. The CDR3 extends over 17 amino acids. The CDR3 sequence is CASSPGLAGAVYNEQFF. The CDR3 bases are TGTGCCAGCAGCCCGGGACTAGCGGGAGCTGTTTACAATGAGCAGTTCTTC.

The chain has TRBV2 and TRBJ1-4, with TRBD1 matching over 7 bases. Germline-derived CDR1 and CDR2 are SNHLY and FYNNEI. With 4 bases clipped from V and 5 bases from J, the junction kept 4 bases outside the gene matches. This CDR3 region has 14 residues. The CDR3 coding sequence is TGTGCCAGCAGTGGACAGGGTAGGAATGAAAAACTGTTTTTT. As protein: CASSGQGRNEKLFF.